The 19 T cell receptor beta chains listed next were all sequenced from one sample in a study of early stage breast cancer tumors. Sequencing was performed with immunoSEQ multiplex PCR; in TCRdb, only in-frame clones are kept and a portion is missing. The sample shows more than 65,000 clones, 80% of them seen only once. The sample was blood. These receptors all come from a person in their forties with breast cancer.

The genes are TRBV20-1 and TRBJ2-7; no clear D. CDR3 length: 11 residues. Germline V CDR1 and CDR2: DFQATT, SNEGSKA (reference sequence). Trimming removed 0 bases from V and 3 bases from J, with 3 bases in between. The CDR3 region has the DNA TGCAGTGCTAGAGAAAACTACGAGCAGTACTTC. Its protein product is CSARENYEQYF.

The CDR3 nucleotides are TGCGCCAGCAGCTTGGATTATAGCAATCAGCCCCAGCATTTT. This translates into CASSLDYSNQPQHF. The V and J genes are TRBV5-1 and TRBJ1-5; D not certain. Between the trimmed V and J ends, which lost 0 bases and 0 bases, there was a span of 4 bases. Looked up from germline, CDR1 is SGHRS and CDR2 is YFSETQ. This CDR3 is built from 14 residues.

The CDR3 here is CSVDRGAWGTEAFF. CDR3 nucleotide sequence: TGCAGCGTTGATCGGGGCGCGTGGGGCACTGAAGCTTTCTTT. This rearrangement joins TRBV29-1 to TRBJ1-1, with a possible D match to TRBD1 (5 bases). CDR1 and CDR2 from the germline V gene are SQVTM and ANQGSEA. The CDR3 loop spans 14 amino acids. Trimming removed 3 bases from V and 4 bases from J, with 15 bases in between.

The chain is built from TRBV30 and TRBJ1-4; tentative D call: TRBD1 (5 bases). CDR1 and CDR2 from the germline V gene are GTSNPN and SVGIG (reference sequence). V was shortened by 3 bases and J by 5 bases, with 10 bases between the two germline ends. CDR3 length: 13 amino acids. The CDR3 DNA sequence: TGTGCCTGGAGCCCGGGACGAAATGAAAAACTGTTTTTT. Protein: CAWSPGRNEKLFF. Combining the CDR3 with reference TRBV30 and TRBJ1-4 gives the whole variable domain SQTIHQWPATLVQPVGSPLSLECTVEGTSNPNLYWYRQAAGRGLQLLFYSVGIGQISSEVPQNLSASRPQDRQFILSSKKLLLSDSGFYLCAWSPGRNEKLFFGSGTQLSVL.

The chain employs TRBV29-1 and TRBJ1-4; tentative D call: TRBD1 (5 bases). From germline, CDR1 is SQVTM and CDR2 ANQGSEA. The CDR3 consists of 13 residues. Trimming removed 4 bases at V and 2 bases at J, with 8 bases between. The CDR3 here is CSVGWGTNEKLFF. CDR3 nucleotide sequence: TGCAGCGTTGGGTGGGGGACTAATGAAAAACTGTTTTTT.

This chain links TRBV19 with TRBJ2-2, with TRBD2 matching 7 bases. Per the germline V gene, CDR1 is LNHDA and CDR2 is SQIVND (reference sequence). Germline trimming cut 11 bases from V and 5 bases from J; bases unmatched to any gene: 11. This CDR3 has 14 residues. CDR3 in DNA: TGTGCCTCTAGGGCGGGAGAACGGACCGGGGAGCTGTTTTTT. Translating gives CASRAGERTGELFF.

The gene calls are TRBV7-3 and TRBJ2-3; D remains ambiguous. This CDR3 contains 14 residues. The V end was cut by 2 bases, the J end by 5 bases, with 11 bases between. From germline, CDR1 is SGHTA and CDR2 FQGTGA. The chain's CDR3 is CASSLGSTGDTQYF. The CDR3 DNA follows: TGTGCCAGCAGCTTAGGATCTACCGGAGATACGCAGTATTTT.

This chain uses TRBV6-4 with TRBJ2-6, with D uncertain. Germline CDR1 reads MRHNA; CDR2 reads SNTAGT. CDR3 length: 14 residues. V lost 5 bases and J 1 base, leaving 6 bases between the germline ends. The CDR3 region is CASSPGSGANVLTF. Here the CDR3 DNA reads TGTGCCAGCAGTCCAGGATCTGGGGCCAACGTCCTGACTTTC.

This clone was seen once. The gene calls are TRBV6-5 and TRBJ2-1, with 11 bases identical to TRBD2. The CDR3 has 15 residues. CDR1 and CDR2 from the germline V gene are MNHEY and SVGAGI. J gave up 8 bases and V 6 bases, and 9 bases lay outside the gene matches. The CDR3 sequence: CASSPTSGSIHEQFF. The DNA for the CDR3 is TGTGCCAGCAGCCCAACTAGCGGGAGCATCCATGAGCAGTTCTTC.

The rearrangement uses TRBV7-9 and TRBJ2-5, with a weak D call TRBD2 (5 bases). CDR1 SEHNR and CDR2 FQNEAQ come from the germline V gene (reference sequence). The CDR3 has 15 residues. V was pared by 5 bases and J by 5 bases, with 18 bases between. The DNA for the CDR3 is TGTGCCAGCAGCCCCCCCACTAGTGGTTGGGAGACCCAGTACTTC. Encoded protein: CASSPPTSGWETQYF.

The rearrangement links TRBV14 to TRBJ2-1, with D tentatively TRBD1 (5 bases). The CDR3 covers 13 residues. Deletions cut 1 base from V and 9 bases from J, with 10 bases between. Germline CDR1 is SGHDN and CDR2 is FVKESK. CDR3: CASSQGRAIEQFF. Here the CDR3 DNA reads TGTGCCAGCAGCCAAGGCAGGGCAATTGAGCAGTTCTTC. Full variable domain (missing parts from reference TRBV14 and TRBJ2-1): EAGVTQFPSHSVIEKGQTVTLRCDPISGHDNLYWYRRVMGKEIKFLLHFVKESKQDESGMPNNRFLAERTGGTYSTLKVQPAELEDSGVYFCASSQGRAIEQFFGPGTRLTVL.

The chain combines TRBV19 with TRBJ2-2, with a tentative D call TRBD1 (5 bases). This CDR3 is built from 13 residues. The germline V gene has CDR1 LNHDA and CDR2 SQIVND (reference sequence). V lost 7 bases and J lost 6, with 12 bases in between. This CDR3 reads CASIPQGSGELFF. In DNA, the CDR3 is TGTGCCAGTATACCTCAGGGTTCCGGGGAGCTGTTTTTT.

The V call is TRBV27, the J call TRBJ2-1, with TRBD1 as a possible D gene (6 bases). Germline loops: CDR1 MNHEY, CDR2 SMNVEV (reference sequence). There are 15 residues in the CDR3. V lost 1 base, J lost 8 bases, and 15 bases lay in between. The CDR3 reads CASSLLGQGTDEQFF. The CDR3 nucleotides read TGTGCCAGCAGTTTATTGGGGCAGGGGACCGATGAGCAGTTCTTC.

The V gene is TRBV28, the J gene TRBJ2-2, with 9 bases matching TRBD1. The CDR3 runs to 15 residues. CDR1 is MDHEN, CDR2 SYDVKM, per germline. The V and J ends lost 6 bases and 5 bases, in that order; junction bases with no gene match: 7. The CDR3 nucleotides are TGTGCCAGCAGGGACCGGGACAGGGTTACCGGGGAGCTGTTTTTT. This encodes CASRDRDRVTGELFF. Full variable domain (outside the CDR3, taken from reference TRBV28 and TRBJ2-2): DVKVTQSSRYLVKRTGEKVFLECVQDMDHENMFWYRQDPGLGLRLIYFSYDVKMKEKGDIPEGYSVSREKKERFSLILESASTNQTSMYLCASRDRDRVTGELFFGEGSRLTVL.

This chain joins TRBV4-2 and TRBJ1-2; no definite D call. V lost 4 bases and J 1 base, leaving 7 bases between the germline ends. CDR1 is LGHNA and CDR2 is YNFKEQ in the germline V gene. The CDR3 sequence is 13 residues long. CDR3 region: CASSPRVNYGYTF. For the CDR3, the DNA is TGTGCCAGCAGCCCAAGGGTTAACTATGGCTACACCTTC.

This sequence joins TRBV28 and TRBJ1-4, with 7 bases that match TRBD1. Germline V gives CDR1 MDHEN, CDR2 SYDVKM. With 3 bases clipped from V and 8 bases from J, the junction kept 6 bases outside the gene matches. CDR3 length equals 14 residues. This CDR3 is CASSFLSGGEKLFF. The CDR3 region has the DNA TGTGCCAGCAGTTTTCTCTCAGGGGGAGAAAAACTGTTTTTT.

The gene calls are TRBV28 and TRBJ2-3; 9 bases are shared with TRBD2. Germline lookup yields CDR1 MDHEN and CDR2 SYDVKM. Trimming took 4 bases from V and 6 from J; bases not matched to a gene: 8. The CDR3 contains 15 residues. CDR3 protein: CASSSRTSVTDTQYF. The DNA for the CDR3 is TGTGCCAGCAGTTCCCGGACTAGCGTCACGGATACGCAGTATTTT.

The genes are TRBV5-1 and TRBJ2-1; no reliable D call. V dropped 0 bases and J dropped 2 bases, with 15 bases sitting between them. The CDR3 sequence is 17 residues long. The germline V gene has CDR1 SGHRS and CDR2 YFSETQ. The CDR3 region has the DNA TGCGCCAGCAGCTTGGGGACGGGTCTAGTGACCTACAATGAGCAGTTCTTC. Its protein is CASSLGTGLVTYNEQFF.

The chain combines TRBV30 with TRBJ2-5; D may be TRBD1 (6 bases). The length of the CDR3 is 11 residues. Germline loops: CDR1 GTSNPN, CDR2 SVGIG (reference sequence). The V end lost 7 bases, the J end lost 5 bases, and 11 bases lay between the germline ends. DNA for the CDR3: TGTGCCTACTACAGGGATGAGACCCAGTACTTC. This codes for CAYYRDETQYF.